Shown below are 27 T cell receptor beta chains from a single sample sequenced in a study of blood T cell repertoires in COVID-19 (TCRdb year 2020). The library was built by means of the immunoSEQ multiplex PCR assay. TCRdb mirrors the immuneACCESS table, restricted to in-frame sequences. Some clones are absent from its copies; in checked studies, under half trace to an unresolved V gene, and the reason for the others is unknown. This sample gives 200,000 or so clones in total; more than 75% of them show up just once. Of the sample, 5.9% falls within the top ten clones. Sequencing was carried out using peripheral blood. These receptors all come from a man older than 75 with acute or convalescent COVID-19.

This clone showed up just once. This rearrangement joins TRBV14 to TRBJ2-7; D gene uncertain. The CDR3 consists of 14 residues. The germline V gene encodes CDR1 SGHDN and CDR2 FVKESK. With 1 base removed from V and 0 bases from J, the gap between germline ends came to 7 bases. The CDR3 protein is CASSQGRLSYEQYV. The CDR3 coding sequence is TGTGCCAGCAGCCAAGGCAGACTCTCCTACGAGCAGTACGTC.

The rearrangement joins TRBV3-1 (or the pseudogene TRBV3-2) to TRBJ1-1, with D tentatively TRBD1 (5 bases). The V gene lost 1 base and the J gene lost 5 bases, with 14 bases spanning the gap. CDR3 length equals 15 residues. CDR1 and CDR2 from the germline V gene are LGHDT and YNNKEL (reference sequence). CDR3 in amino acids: CASSQGLGGRTEAFF. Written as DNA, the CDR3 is TGTGCCAGCAGCCAAGGCCTGGGGGGTAGGACTGAAGCTTTCTTT.

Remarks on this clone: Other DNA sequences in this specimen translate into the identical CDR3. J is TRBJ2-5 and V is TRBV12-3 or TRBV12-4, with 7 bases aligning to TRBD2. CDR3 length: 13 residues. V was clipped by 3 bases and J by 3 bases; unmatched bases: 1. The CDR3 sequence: CASSFSGKETQYF. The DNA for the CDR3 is TGTGCCAGCAGTTTCAGCGGGAAAGAGACCCAGTACTTC.

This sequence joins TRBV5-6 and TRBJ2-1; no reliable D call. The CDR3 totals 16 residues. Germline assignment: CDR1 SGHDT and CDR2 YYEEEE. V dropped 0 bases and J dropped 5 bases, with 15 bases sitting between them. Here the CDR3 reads CASSLEAGSINNEQFF. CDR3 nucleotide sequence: TGTGCCAGCAGCTTGGAGGCAGGTAGTATCAACAATGAGCAGTTCTTC.

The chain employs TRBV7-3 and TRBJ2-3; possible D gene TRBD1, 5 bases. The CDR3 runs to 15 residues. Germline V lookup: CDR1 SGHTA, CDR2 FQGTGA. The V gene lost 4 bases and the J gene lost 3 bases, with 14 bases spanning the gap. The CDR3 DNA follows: TGTGCCAGCAGCTCAATGGCAGGGATTACAGATACGCAGTATTTT. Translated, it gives CASSSMAGITDTQYF.

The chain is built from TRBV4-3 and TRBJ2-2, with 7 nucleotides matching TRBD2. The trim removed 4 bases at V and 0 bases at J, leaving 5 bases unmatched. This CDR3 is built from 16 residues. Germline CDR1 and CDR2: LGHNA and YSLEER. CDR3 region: CASSRGLVSNTGELFF. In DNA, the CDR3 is TGCGCCAGCAGCCGAGGACTAGTGTCGAACACCGGGGAGCTGTTTTTT.

DNA for the CDR3: TGTGCCTGGAGTACCAGGGGCCTGGGCGCTTTCTTT. Amino acid sequence: CAWSTRGLGAFF. The V gene is TRBV30, the J gene TRBJ1-1, with D possibly matching TRBD1 (6 bases). The CDR3 totals 12 residues. Germline CDR1 GTSNPN, CDR2 SVGIG (reference sequence). V was trimmed by 2 bases and J by 11 bases, leaving 15 bases between them. The full variable domain, rest sourced from reference TRBV30 and TRBJ1-1, is SQTIHQWPATLVQPVGSPLSLECTVEGTSNPNLYWYRQAAGRGLQLLFYSVGIGQISSEVPQNLSASRPQDRQFILSSKKLLLSDSGFYLCAWSTRGLGAFFGQGTRLTVV.

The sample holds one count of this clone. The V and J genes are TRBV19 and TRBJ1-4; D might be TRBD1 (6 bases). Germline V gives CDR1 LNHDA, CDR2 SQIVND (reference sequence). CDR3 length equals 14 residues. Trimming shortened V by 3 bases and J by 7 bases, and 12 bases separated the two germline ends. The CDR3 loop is CASSIQGSSEKLFF. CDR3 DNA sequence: TGTGCCAGTAGTATCCAGGGGTCCAGTGAAAAACTGTTTTTT.

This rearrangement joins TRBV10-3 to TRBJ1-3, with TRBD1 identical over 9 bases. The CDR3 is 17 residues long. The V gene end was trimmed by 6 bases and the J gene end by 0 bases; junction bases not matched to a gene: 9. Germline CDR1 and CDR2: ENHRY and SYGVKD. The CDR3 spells CAISPGLTGGSGNTIYF. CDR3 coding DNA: TGTGCCATCAGCCCAGGGTTGACAGGGGGCTCTGGAAACACCATATATTTT.

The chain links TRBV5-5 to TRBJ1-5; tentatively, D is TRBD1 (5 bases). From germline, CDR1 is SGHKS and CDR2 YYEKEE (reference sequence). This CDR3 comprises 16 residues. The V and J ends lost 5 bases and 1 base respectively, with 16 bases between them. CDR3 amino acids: CASRLNGATSNQPQHF. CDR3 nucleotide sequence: TGTGCCAGCAGACTGAATGGGGCCACGAGCAATCAGCCCCAGCATTTT.

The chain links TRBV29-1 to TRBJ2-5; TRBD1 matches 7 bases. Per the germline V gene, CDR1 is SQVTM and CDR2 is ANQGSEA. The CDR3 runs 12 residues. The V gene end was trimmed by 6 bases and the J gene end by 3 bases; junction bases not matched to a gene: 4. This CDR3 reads CSVTTGKETQYF. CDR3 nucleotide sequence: TGCAGCGTCACGACAGGGAAAGAGACCCAGTACTTC. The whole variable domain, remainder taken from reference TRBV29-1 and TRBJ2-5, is SAVISQKPSRDICQRGTSLTIQCQVDSQVTMMFWYRQQPGQSLTLIATANQGSEATYESGFVIDKFPISRPNLTFSTLTVSNMSPEDSSIYLCSVTTGKETQYFGPGTRLLVL.

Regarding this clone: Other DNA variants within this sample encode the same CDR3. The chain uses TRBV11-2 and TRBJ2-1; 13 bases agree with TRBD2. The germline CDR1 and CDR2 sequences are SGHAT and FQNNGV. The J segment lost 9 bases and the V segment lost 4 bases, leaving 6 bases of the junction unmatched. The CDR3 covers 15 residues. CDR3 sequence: CASSSTSGRGGEQFF. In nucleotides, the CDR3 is TGTGCCAGCAGCTCTACTAGCGGGAGGGGAGGTGAGCAGTTCTTC.

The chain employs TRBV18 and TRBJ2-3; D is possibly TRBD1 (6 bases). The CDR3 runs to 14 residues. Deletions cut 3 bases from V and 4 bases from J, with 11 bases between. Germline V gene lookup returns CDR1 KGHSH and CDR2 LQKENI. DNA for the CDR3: TGTGCCAGCTCACCGGGACATTCCTCAGATACGCAGTATTTT. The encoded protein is CASSPGHSSDTQYF.

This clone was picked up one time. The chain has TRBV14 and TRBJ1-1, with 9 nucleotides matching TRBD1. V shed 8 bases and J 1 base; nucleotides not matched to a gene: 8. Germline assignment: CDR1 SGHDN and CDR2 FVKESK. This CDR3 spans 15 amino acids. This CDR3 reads CASRDRTGANTEAFF. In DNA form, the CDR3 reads TGTGCCAGCCGGGATAGGACAGGGGCGAACACTGAAGCTTTCTTT.

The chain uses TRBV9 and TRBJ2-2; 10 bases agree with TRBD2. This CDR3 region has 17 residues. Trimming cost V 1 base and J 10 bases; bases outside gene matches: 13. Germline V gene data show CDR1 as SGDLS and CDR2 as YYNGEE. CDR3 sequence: CASSVTTSGDPRSELFF. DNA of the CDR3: TGTGCCAGCAGCGTAACAACTAGCGGGGATCCCCGGTCGGAGCTGTTTTTT.

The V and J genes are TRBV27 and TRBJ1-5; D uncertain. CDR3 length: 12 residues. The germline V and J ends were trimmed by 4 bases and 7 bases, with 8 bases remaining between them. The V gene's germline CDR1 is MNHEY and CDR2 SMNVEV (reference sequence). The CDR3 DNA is TGTGCCAGCAGTTCTCCTCGGCAGCCCCAGCATTTT. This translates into CASSSPRQPQHF.

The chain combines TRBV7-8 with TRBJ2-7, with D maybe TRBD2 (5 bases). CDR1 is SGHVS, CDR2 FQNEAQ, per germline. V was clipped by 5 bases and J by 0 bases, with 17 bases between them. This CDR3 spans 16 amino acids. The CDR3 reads CASSPAGLASSYEQYF. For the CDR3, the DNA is TGTGCCAGCAGCCCAGCAGGACTGGCCTCCTCCTACGAGCAGTACTTC.

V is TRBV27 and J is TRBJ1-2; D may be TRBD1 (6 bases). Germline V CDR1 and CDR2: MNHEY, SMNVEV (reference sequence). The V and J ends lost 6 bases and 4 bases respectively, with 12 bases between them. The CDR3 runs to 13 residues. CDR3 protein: CASSPRQVYGYTF. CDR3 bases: TGTGCCAGCAGCCCGAGACAGGTCTATGGCTACACCTTC.

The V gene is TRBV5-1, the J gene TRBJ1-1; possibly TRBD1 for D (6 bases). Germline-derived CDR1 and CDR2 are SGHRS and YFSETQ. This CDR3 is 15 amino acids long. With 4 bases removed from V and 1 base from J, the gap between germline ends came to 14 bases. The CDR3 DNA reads TGCGCCAGCAGCGCCATGGGGGCGGAGAACACTGAAGCTTTCTTT. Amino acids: CASSAMGAENTEAFF.

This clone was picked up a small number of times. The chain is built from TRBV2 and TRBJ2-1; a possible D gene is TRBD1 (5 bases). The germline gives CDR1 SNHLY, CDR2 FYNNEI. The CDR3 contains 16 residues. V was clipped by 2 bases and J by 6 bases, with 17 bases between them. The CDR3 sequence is CASSESWTSQTNEQFF. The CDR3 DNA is TGTGCCAGCAGTGAAAGCTGGACAAGCCAGACCAATGAGCAGTTCTTC.

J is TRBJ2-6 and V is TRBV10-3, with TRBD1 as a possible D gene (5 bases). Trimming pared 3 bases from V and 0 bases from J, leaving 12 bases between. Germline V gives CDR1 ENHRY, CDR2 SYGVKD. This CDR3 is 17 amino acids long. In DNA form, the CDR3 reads TGTGCCATCAGTGAAGGGGATAGGGGCTCTGGGGCCAACGTCCTGACTTTC. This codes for CAISEGDRGSGANVLTF.

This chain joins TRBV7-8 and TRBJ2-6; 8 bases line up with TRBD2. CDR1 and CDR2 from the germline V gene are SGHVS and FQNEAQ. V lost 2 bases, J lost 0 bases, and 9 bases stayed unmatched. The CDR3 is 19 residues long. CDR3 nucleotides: TGTGCCAGCAGCTTAAGTGCCCGGGGGGGGTCCTCTGGGGCCAACGTCCTGACTTTC. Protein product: CASSLSARGGSSGANVLTF.

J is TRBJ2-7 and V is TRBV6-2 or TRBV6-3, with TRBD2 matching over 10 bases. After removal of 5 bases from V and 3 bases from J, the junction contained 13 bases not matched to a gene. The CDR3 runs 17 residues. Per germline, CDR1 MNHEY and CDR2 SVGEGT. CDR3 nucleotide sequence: TGTGCCAGCAGTAGCGGGAGGGCCCTCCTAGCCCGCTACGAGCAGTACTTC. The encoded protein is CASSSGRALLARYEQYF.

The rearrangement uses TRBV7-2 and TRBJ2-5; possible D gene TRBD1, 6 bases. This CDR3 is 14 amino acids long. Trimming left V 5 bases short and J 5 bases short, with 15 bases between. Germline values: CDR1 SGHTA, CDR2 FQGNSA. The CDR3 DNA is TGTGCCAGCAGCGCCAGCAGGGGCTTGGAGACCCAGTACTTC. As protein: CASSASRGLETQYF.

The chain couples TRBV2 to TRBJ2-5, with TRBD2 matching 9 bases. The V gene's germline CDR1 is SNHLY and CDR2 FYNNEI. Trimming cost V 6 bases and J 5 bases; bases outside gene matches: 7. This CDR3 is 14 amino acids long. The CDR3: CASSGGRARETQYF. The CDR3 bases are TGTGCCAGCAGCGGCGGGAGGGCACGGGAGACCCAGTACTTC.

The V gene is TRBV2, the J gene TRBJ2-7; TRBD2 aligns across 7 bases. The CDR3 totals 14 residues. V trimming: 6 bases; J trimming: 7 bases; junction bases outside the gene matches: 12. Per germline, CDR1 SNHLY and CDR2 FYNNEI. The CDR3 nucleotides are TGTGCCAGCAGAGCACTAGCGACCTCGCGGGAGCAGTACGTC. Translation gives CASRALATSREQYV.

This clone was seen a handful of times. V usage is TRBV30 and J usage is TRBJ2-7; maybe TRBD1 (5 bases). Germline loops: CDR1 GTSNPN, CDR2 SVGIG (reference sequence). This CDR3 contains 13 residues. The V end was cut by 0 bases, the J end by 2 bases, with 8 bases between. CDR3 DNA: TGTGCCTGGAGTGTTGGCAGGGCCTACGAGCAGTACTTC. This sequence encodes CAWSVGRAYEQYF.